The 23 T cell receptor beta chains presented below share a single source sample, sequenced in a study of blood T cells in healthy people across ages. Primed by a sample-barcoded 5' primer and a J-beta primer mix, a second PCR proceeded for roughly 7 to 12 cycles. MiXCR, applied by TCRdb to the 5' RACE reads, yields one record per CDR3 protein. This table holds approximately 800,000 distinct CDR3 sequences, around 50% found once. Sequenced sample: blood. These receptors originate from a man aged 40-55 years in good health.

J is TRBJ1-1 and V is TRBV7-2, with a possible D match to TRBD1 (5 bases). The CDR3 loop spans 14 amino acids. The V and J ends lost 5 bases and 3 bases respectively, with 13 bases between them. Per the germline V gene, CDR1 is SGHTA and CDR2 is FQGNSA. The CDR3 DNA is TGTGCCAGCAGCCCAGTTGGGGGTGACACTGAAGCTTTCTTT. Protein sequence: CASSPVGGDTEAFF.

This chain joins TRBV12-3 or TRBV12-4 and TRBJ2-1; D is possibly TRBD1 or TRBD2 (5 bases each). The CDR3 is 16 residues long. The V and J ends lost 5 bases and 5 bases respectively, with 19 bases between them. CDR3 region: CASSLGEAGRNNEQFF. CDR3 coding DNA: TGTGCCAGCAGTCTAGGGGAAGCAGGGAGAAACAATGAGCAGTTCTTC.

CDR3 sequence (DNA): TGCGCCAGCAGCCAACGACAGGGGGATTTGAACACTGAAGCTTTCTTT. Residues: CASSQRQGDLNTEAFF. The rearrangement links TRBV4-1 to TRBJ1-1, with TRBD1 identical over 9 bases. The CDR3 is 16 residues long. Germline V gene sequence: CDR1 MGHRA, CDR2 YSYEKL. The V and J ends lost 2 bases and 0 bases, in that order; junction bases with no gene match: 4.

The chain has TRBV7-2 and TRBJ2-1; unclear D gene. The CDR3 loop spans 16 amino acids. The germline CDR1 and CDR2 sequences are SGHTA and FQGNSA. Trimming left V 3 bases short and J 0 bases short, with 12 bases between. The CDR3 nucleotides read TGTGCCAGCAGCTTGGTGGGGTCGAGCTCCTACAATGAGCAGTTCTTC. Amino acid sequence: CASSLVGSSSYNEQFF.

The chain joins TRBV6-2 or TRBV6-3 to TRBJ2-3; 8 bases are a match to TRBD2. V dropped 1 base and J dropped 3; count of bases not matched to a gene: 12. The CDR3 extends over 18 amino acids. Germline loops: CDR1 MNHEY, CDR2 SVGEGT. This CDR3 is CASSYWIGRALATDTQYF. For the CDR3, the DNA is TGTGCCAGCAGTTACTGGATCGGGAGGGCCCTAGCAACAGATACGCAGTATTTT.

The chain joins TRBV4-1 to TRBJ1-1, with TRBD1 identical over 7 bases. The ends lost 3 bases at V and 7 bases at J; junction bases unmatched: 14. The germline V gene has CDR1 MGHRA and CDR2 YSYEKL. The CDR3 runs 16 residues. Here the CDR3 DNA reads TGCGCCAGCAGCCAGGCGGGGACAGCCTTCCCCAATGAAGCTTTCTTT. This codes for CASSQAGTAFPNEAFF.

This clonotype has only a few counts. The chain uses TRBV4-3 and TRBJ2-7, with 8 bases fitting TRBD2. This CDR3 contains 14 residues. Germline V gene data show CDR1 as LGHNA and CDR2 as YSLEER. With V trimmed by 6 bases and J by 3 bases, 7 bases remained unmatched. The CDR3 sequence is CASSPVLADYEQYF. The CDR3 nucleotides read TGCGCCAGCAGTCCCGTACTAGCGGACTACGAGCAGTACTTC.

The chain employs TRBV25-1 and TRBJ2-5, with TRBD1 matching 7 bases. This CDR3 has 15 residues. Looked up from germline, CDR1 is MGHDK and CDR2 is SYGVNS. The trim removed 4 bases at V and 2 bases at J, leaving 7 bases unmatched. As DNA, the CDR3 is TGTGCCAGCAGTGCCCCCGGGACAGTACAAGAGACCCAGTACTTC. Translating it yields CASSAPGTVQETQYF.

This clonotype was recorded a few times. The chain couples TRBV20-1 to TRBJ2-1, with D maybe TRBD2 (6 bases). Trimming left V 0 bases short and J 1 base short, with 10 bases between. CDR1 and CDR2 from the germline V gene are DFQATT and SNEGSKA (reference sequence). The CDR3 has 15 amino acids. The CDR3 here is CSARDPGLSYNEQFF. The DNA for the CDR3 is TGCAGTGCTAGAGATCCGGGACTTTCCTACAATGAGCAGTTCTTC.

The chain uses TRBV21-1 and TRBJ2-3; no check of the table's D call, TRBD2, against the DNA was made. TRBV21-1 is classified as a pseudogene. The CDR3 extends over 18 amino acids. The CDR3 loop is CASSRRRTVTSGRDTQYF. The DNA for the CDR3 is TGTGCCAGCAGCAGAAGGCGCACTGTAACTAGCGGGAGAGATACGCAGTATTTT.

The V gene is TRBV9, the J gene TRBJ1-5, with unresolved D. V shed 0 bases and J shed 3 bases, with 10 bases lying between them. Germline V gives CDR1 SGDLS, CDR2 YYNGEE. The CDR3 loop spans 15 amino acids. The CDR3 bases are TGTGCCAGCAGCGTAGGCGGGCACATCAATCAGCCCCAGCATTTT. As protein: CASSVGGHINQPQHF.

This clonotype was observed a few times. This chain uses TRBV24-1 with TRBJ2-7; D is perhaps TRBD2 (5 bases). Between the trimmed V and J ends, which lost 4 bases and 3 bases, there was a span of 9 bases. Germline V gene sequence: CDR1 KGHDR, CDR2 SFDVKD. This CDR3 comprises 13 residues. The CDR3 protein is CATSDSGYYEQYF. The CDR3 region has the DNA TGTGCCACCAGTGACAGCGGATACTACGAGCAGTACTTC.

The rearrangement links TRBV2 to TRBJ1-2; D is uncertain. V was shortened by 5 bases and J by 10 bases, with 17 bases between the two germline ends. This CDR3 is built from 13 residues. The germline V gene has CDR1 SNHLY and CDR2 FYNNEI. CDR3 loop: CASSTVNAEPYTF. The CDR3 DNA reads as TGTGCCAGCAGTACGGTAAACGCGGAACCCTACACCTTC.

For the CDR3, the DNA is TGTGCCAGCAGCTTAGTGAGGGGGACAGTTGACTACAATGAGCAGTTCTTC. Its translation: CASSLVRGTVDYNEQFF. The chain combines TRBV11-2 with TRBJ2-1, with 7 bases aligning to TRBD1. The trim removed 1 base at V and 3 bases at J, leaving 9 bases unmatched. Per germline, CDR1 SGHAT and CDR2 FQNNGV. The CDR3 totals 17 residues.

About this clonotype: One end of the junction varies from germline; a read error may be responsible. The V call is TRBV6-5, the J call TRBJ1-2; 10 bases line up with TRBD1. Germline CDR1 and CDR2: MNHEY and SVGAGI. The CDR3 is 17 residues long. This CDR3 reads CAGSYSWTGGVNYGYTF. The CDR3 DNA follows: TGTGCCGGCAGTTACTCCTGGACAGGGGGAGTTAACTATGGCTACACCTTC.

The sample holds a few counts of this clonotype. The V gene is TRBV15, the J gene TRBJ2-4; D gene uncertain. The J call is doubtful: the DNA matches TRBJ2-7 better. Germline CDR1 and CDR2: LNHNV and YYDKDF (reference sequence). The CDR3 loop spans 13 amino acids. CDR3: CATSREKIGEQYF. CDR3 coding DNA: TGTGCCACCAGCAGAGAGAAAATAGGCGAGCAGTACTTC.

This clonotype was seen once. A much larger clone lies a single base off, so this may be a read error. The gene calls are TRBV12-3 or TRBV12-4 and TRBJ2-1; D might be TRBD2 (5 bases). This CDR3 contains 12 residues. The CDR3 reads CPSSLLGSEQFF. As DNA, the CDR3 is TGTCCCAGCAGTTTATTGGGGAGTGAGCAGTTCTTC.

J is TRBJ2-7 and V is TRBV28, with D perhaps matching TRBD1 or TRBD2 (5 bases each). Per germline, CDR1 MDHEN and CDR2 SYDVKM. This CDR3 has 19 amino acids. V was cut by 5 bases and J by 1 base, with 27 bases left in between. CDR3 coding DNA: TGTGCCAGCAGTCCATATCAGGGACCTACCGTTATTACGTCCTACGAGCAGTACTTC. Its protein is CASSPYQGPTVITSYEQYF.

There are a few counts of this clonotype. J is TRBJ2-7 and V is TRBV20-1, with a tentative D call TRBD1 (5 bases). In germline, CDR1 is DFQATT, CDR2 SNEGSKA (reference sequence). The CDR3 runs 13 residues. V was pared by 1 base and J by 6 bases, with 13 bases between. CDR3 sequence: CSARAKTECEQYF. The DNA for the CDR3 is TGCAGTGCTAGAGCAAAGACAGAGTGCGAGCAGTACTTC.

This clonotype has only a few counts. V is TRBV15 and J is TRBJ2-5, with 8 bases fitting TRBD2. Germline assignment: CDR1 LNHNV and CDR2 YYDKDF (reference sequence). There are 14 residues in the CDR3. The V gene end was trimmed by 2 bases and the J gene end by 5 bases; junction bases not matched to a gene: 4. Here the CDR3 DNA reads TGTGCCACCAGCAGACCGGGACTAGAGGAGACCCAGTACTTC. Protein product: CATSRPGLEETQYF. The complete variable domain, with remaining parts taken from reference TRBV15 and TRBJ2-5, reads DAMVIQNPRYQVTQFGKPVTLSCSQTLNHNVMYWYQQKSSQAPKLLFHYYDKDFNNEADTPDNFQSRRPNTSFCFLDIRSPGLGDTAMYLCATSRPGLEETQYFGPGTRLLVL.

This chain links TRBV12-5 with TRBJ1-6, with TRBD1 matching over 8 bases. The CDR3 has 19 amino acids. Germline CDR1 is LGHNT and CDR2 is FRNRAP. The V and J ends lost 5 bases and 4 bases, in that order; junction bases with no gene match: 16. CDR3 nucleotides: TGTGCTAGTGGTCCAAAGGACAGGGAATTCCCTATTTATAATTCACCCCTCCACTTT. Encoded protein: CASGPKDREFPIYNSPLHF.

In this sample, this clonotype turned up a few times. The chain is built from TRBV20-1 and TRBJ2-7, with TRBD1 matching 7 bases. The CDR3 runs to 17 residues. Germline values: CDR1 DFQATT, CDR2 SNEGSKA (reference sequence). V was clipped by 0 bases and J by 0 bases; unmatched bases: 11. The DNA of the CDR3 is TGCAGTGCTAGAGACCCCTTGGACAGGAAGAGCTCCTACGAGCAGTACTTC. As protein: CSARDPLDRKSSYEQYF.

CDR3 sequence (DNA): TGTGCCAGCAGCAGAGGGGAGGCGGGTTCACCCCTCCACTTT. It yields the protein CASSRGEAGSPLHF. The V call is TRBV13, the J call TRBJ1-6; D is perhaps TRBD1 (5 bases). V gave up 5 bases and J gave up 9 bases, with 14 bases separating them. Germline V lookup: CDR1 PRHDT, CDR2 FYEKMQ (reference sequence). The CDR3 totals 14 residues.